The clone carrying this T cell receptor beta chain showed up just a few times. A Seattle source enrolled patients during active infection and followed them longitudinally. This sample stems from a study of blood T cell repertoires in COVID-19. The method was immunoSEQ multiplex PCR; TCRdb's version includes in-frame clones alone and lacks a portion of them. The sample includes about 330,000 clones, roughly 87% seen only once; the top ten take more than 7.5%. The sample taken for sequencing was peripheral blood. The source of this sequence is a man aged 25 to 40 with COVID-19, enrolled during active disease.

The CDR3 region is CAISGATGDSYNEQFF. DNA of the CDR3: TGTGCCATCAGCGGGGCGACAGGTGACTCCTACAATGAGCAGTTCTTC. The gene calls are TRBV10-3 and TRBJ2-1; a weak D match, TRBD1 (6 bases). The CDR3 contains 16 residues. CDR1 is ENHRY, CDR2 SYGVKD, per germline. Trimming removed 6 bases from V and 0 bases from J, with 15 bases in between.